The clone carrying this TCR beta chain has only a few counts. Its antigen remains unknown. Method: immunoSEQ multiplex PCR; TCRdb's copy keeps in-frame clones and lacks some. Among 90,000 to 150,000 clones listed, 91% were seen once. The CDR3 contains 15 residues. The germline gives CDR1 MNHEY, CDR2 SVGAGI. The V gene lost 6 bases and the J gene lost 1 base, with 15 bases spanning the gap. This sample is drawn from a study of T cell responses to AZD1222 COVID-19 vaccine. General observations from the study: Females outnumbered males among donors, who were mostly white British; clonal diversity was possibly underestimated.

The genes are TRBV6-5 and TRBJ1-1, with a possible D match to TRBD1 (5 bases). This receptor was identified in an adult in good health. The starting material was peripheral blood, obtained on day 0 of AZD1222 vaccination. This CDR3 reads CASSLGRGTNTEAFF. The CDR3 region has the DNA TGTGCCAGCAGCCTTGGTCGGGGGACGAACACTGAAGCTTTCTTT.